The T cell receptor beta chain under discussion was sequenced for a study of CD8+CD57+ T cells in acquired aplastic anemia. Across the whole study: DNA from sorted CD4+ and CD8+ cells averaged about 3.2 ug.

Genomic DNA acted as the template from which TCR beta VDJ combination and CDR3 sequence profiling were carried out. TCRdb used MiXCR to reprocess the reads, holding one entry per CDR3 protein. Of 120,000 or so distinct CDR3 sequences in the sample, 40% were seen once. This clonotype was observed many times. Its matching antigen is unknown. Germline lookup yields CDR1 MNHNS and CDR2 SASEGT. V gave up 8 bases and J gave up 4 bases, with 18 bases separating them. The CDR3 loop spans 15 amino acids. Sequenced patients had shown CD8+CD57+ cell expansion by flow cytometry. Regarding the study as a whole: Patients and controls had CD8+ Simpson's diversity values that were not significantly distinct. Shared by patients and controls, 25 to 35 CD8+ CDR3s were abundant in patients.

V gene TRBV6-1 combines with J gene TRBJ1-5; D might be TRBD1 (6 bases). The receptor comes from a human donor with aplastic anemia. What was sequenced was sorted CD4+, CD8+, or CD8+CD57+ T cells (not recorded which) from PBMCs. The CDR3 DNA sequence: TGTGCCAGCGGGGTTTCCGGGACAATGAATCAGCCCCAGCATTTT. Translation gives CASGVSGTMNQPQHF.